This T cell receptor (beta chain) was found in a study of cytomegalovirus exposure and HLA in healthy donors. Regarding the study as a whole: Being productive about 90% or about 30% of the time was typical of most TCR beta V segments in an earlier analysis. Most TCR sequences proved rare, with some public TCRs found in many donors.

A multiplex PCR was run with 60 Vbeta primers and 13 Jbeta primers. In the authors' workflow: The count from a later analysis was tens of millions of unique TCR beta chains, about 9.9 million of them shared. Generated by immunoSEQ multiplex PCR, the TCRdb table keeps only in-frame clones and is missing some. The V and J calls and clone size come from that table; D and trimming were worked out from the DNA. The sample contains 55,000 to 65,000 clones, 65% to 90% of which appear only once. This CDR3 has 17 amino acids. V was cut by 6 bases and J by 1 base, with 19 bases left in between. Germline CDR1 SQVTM, CDR2 ANQGSEA. In this sample, this clone turned up once. Its target is not known.

V gene TRBV29-1 combines with J gene TRBJ2-6, with D possibly being TRBD1 (5 bases). The sample taken for sequencing was PBMCs. The receptor was isolated from a human donor in good health. In DNA form, the CDR3 reads TGCAGCGTGATACCGCATGGGGCCCTATCTGGGGCCAACGTCCTGACTTTC. Residues: CSVIPHGALSGANVLTF.